What follows describes a single T cell receptor beta chain. This record belongs to a study of blood T cell repertoires in COVID-19. Study information: The United States, Italy and Spain were the sources of the acute and convalescent COVID-19 samples. PBMCs, B-cell-depleted T cells, or T cells were the source of the cDNA or gDNA that made up the material.

In the study's own analysis: For nucleated cells, counts were estimated from reference gene primer amplification. Sequencing was performed with immunoSEQ multiplex PCR; in TCRdb, only in-frame clones are kept and a portion is missing. Clone size and the V and J calls come from that table; the DNA yielded D and trimming. The table includes some 300,000 clones, around 86% detected once. V was pared by 6 bases and J by 0 bases, with 8 bases of the junction left unmatched. Germline V lookup: CDR1 ENHRY, CDR2 SYGVKD. The CDR3 is 16 residues long. This clonotype originated in a man aged 70-80 years with acute or convalescent COVID-19. The chain recombines TRBV10-3 with TRBJ1-5; 7 bases map to TRBD1. Sequencing was performed on peripheral blood. The CDR3 DNA is TGTGCCATCAGCTCACAGGGGAGTAATAGCAATCAGCCCCAGCATTTT. It translates to CAISSQGSNSNQPQHF.